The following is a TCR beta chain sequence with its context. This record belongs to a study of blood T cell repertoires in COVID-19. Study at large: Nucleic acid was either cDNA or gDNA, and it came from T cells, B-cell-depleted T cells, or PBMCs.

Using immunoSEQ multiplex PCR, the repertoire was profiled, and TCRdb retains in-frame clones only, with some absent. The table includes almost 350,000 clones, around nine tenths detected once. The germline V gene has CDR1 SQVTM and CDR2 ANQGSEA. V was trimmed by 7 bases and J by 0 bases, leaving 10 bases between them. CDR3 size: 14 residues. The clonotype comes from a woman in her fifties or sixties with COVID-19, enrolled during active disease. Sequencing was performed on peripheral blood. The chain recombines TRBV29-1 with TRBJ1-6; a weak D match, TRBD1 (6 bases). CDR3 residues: CSARDNSYNSPLHF. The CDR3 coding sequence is TGCAGCGCCAGGGACAACTCCTATAATTCACCCCTCCACTTT.